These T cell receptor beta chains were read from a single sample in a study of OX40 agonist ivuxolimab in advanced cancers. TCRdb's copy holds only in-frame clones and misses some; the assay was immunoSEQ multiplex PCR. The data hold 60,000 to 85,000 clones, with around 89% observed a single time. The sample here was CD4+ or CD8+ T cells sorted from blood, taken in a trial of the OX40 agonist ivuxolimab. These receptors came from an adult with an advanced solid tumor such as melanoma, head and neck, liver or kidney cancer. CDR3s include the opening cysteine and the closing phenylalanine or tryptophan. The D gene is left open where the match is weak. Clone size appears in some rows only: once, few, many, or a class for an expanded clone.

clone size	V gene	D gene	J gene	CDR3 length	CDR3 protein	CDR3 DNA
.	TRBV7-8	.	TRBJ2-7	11	CASSSWAEQYF	TGTGCCAGCAGCTCATGGGCTGAGCAGTACTTC
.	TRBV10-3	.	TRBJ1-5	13	CAAVGEPNQPQHF	TGTGCCGCCGTCGGGGAACCCAATCAGCCCCAGCATTTT
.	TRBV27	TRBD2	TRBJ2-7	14	CASSPRGGVYEQYF	TGTGCCAGCAGTCCCCGGGGGGGGGTCTACGAGCAGTACTTC
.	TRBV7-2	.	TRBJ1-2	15	CASSLVPGANYGYTF	TGTGCCAGCAGCTTAGTTCCAGGGGCCAACTATGGCTACACCTTC
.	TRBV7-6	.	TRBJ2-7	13	CASSSNQMDEQYF	TGTGCCAGCAGCTCCAATCAAATGGACGAGCAGTACTTC
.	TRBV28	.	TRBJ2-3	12	CASSPHTDTQYF	TGTGCCAGCAGTCCCCACACAGATACGCAGTATTTT
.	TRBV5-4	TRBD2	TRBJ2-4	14	CASSLADSGNIQYF	TGTGCCAGCAGCTTGGCCGATAGCGGGAACATTCAGTACTTC
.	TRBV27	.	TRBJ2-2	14	CASSPVPITGELFF	TGTGCCAGCAGTCCCGTTCCAATCACCGGGGAGCTGTTTTTT
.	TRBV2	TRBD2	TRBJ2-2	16	CASSETEIAGSGELFF	TGTGCCAGCAGTGAAACAGAGATAGCGGGAAGCGGGGAGCTGTTTTTT
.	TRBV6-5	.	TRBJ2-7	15	CASSPGGARTYEQYF	TGTGCCAGCAGTCCCGGTGGGGCCCGGACCTACGAGCAGTACTTC
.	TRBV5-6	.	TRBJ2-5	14	CASSLGLGEETQYF	TGTGCCAGCAGCTTGGGTCTCGGTGAAGAGACCCAGTACTTC
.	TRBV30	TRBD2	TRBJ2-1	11	CAWSARLAKFF	TGTGCCTGGAGTGCACGACTAGCGAAGTTCTTC
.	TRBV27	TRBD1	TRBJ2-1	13	CASRGQGYNEQFF	TGTGCCAGCCGGGGACAGGGATACAATGAGCAGTTCTTC
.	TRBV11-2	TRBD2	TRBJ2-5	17	CASSSIWTRRPQETQYF	TGTGCCAGCAGCTCAATCTGGACTAGACGACCACAAGAGACCCAGTACTTC
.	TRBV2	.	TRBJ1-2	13	CASRQGVNYGYTF	TGTGCCAGCCGTCAAGGGGTTAACTATGGCTACACCTTC
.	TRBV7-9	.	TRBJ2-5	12	CASSLSGAGEYF	TGTGCCAGCAGCTTGTCCGGGGCAGGGGAGTACTTC
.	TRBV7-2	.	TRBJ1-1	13	CASSRQGGTEAFF	TGTGCCAGCAGCCGTCAGGGTGGAACTGAAGCTTTCTTT
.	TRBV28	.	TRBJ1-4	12	CASKGPNEKLFF	TGTGCCAGCAAGGGCCCTAATGAAAAACTGTTTTTT
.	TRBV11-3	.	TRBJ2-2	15	CASSLDRGNTGELFF	TGTGCCAGCAGCTTAGACAGGGGGAACACCGGGGAGCTGTTTTTT
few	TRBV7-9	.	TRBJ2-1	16	CASSALARAGADEQFF	TGTGCCAGCAGCGCCCTTGCCAGGGCTGGTGCGGATGAGCAGTTCTTC
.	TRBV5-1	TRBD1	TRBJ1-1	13	CASSSTGGTEAFF	TGCGCCAGCAGCTCTACAGGGGGCACTGAAGCTTTCTTT
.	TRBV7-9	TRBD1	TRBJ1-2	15	CASSLNRGANYGYTF	TGTGCCAGCAGCTTAAACAGGGGGGCAAACTATGGCTACACCTTC
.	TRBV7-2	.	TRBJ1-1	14	CASSSLGEYTEAFF	TGTGCCAGCAGCTCCCTCGGGGAGTACACTGAAGCTTTCTTT
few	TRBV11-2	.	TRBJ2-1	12	CASSLDRGGQFF	TGTGCCAGCAGCTTAGATCGGGGAGGGCAGTTCTTC
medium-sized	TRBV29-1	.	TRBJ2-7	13	CSVEGGQFYEQYF	TGCAGCGTTGAGGGGGGACAGTTCTACGAGCAGTACTTC
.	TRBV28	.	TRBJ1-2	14	CASSSSGVNYGYTF	TGTGCCAGCAGTAGCTCGGGAGTTAACTATGGCTACACCTTC
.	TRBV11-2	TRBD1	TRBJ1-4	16	CASSPSRGQKNEKLFF	TGTGCCAGCAGCCCCAGCAGGGGGCAAAAGAATGAAAAACTGTTTTTT
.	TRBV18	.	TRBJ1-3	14	CASSATDSGNTIYF	TGTGCCAGCTCCGCGACGGACTCTGGAAACACCATATATTTT
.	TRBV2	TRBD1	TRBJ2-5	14	CASSPQGVRETQYF	TGTGCCAGCAGTCCACAGGGGGTACGAGAGACCCAGTACTTC
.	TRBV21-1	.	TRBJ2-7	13	CASSGRTGRRQYF	TGTGCCAGCAGCGGTCGGACAGGGCGGAGGCAGTACTTC
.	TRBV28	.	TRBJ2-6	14	CASSLLVGANVLTF	TGTGCCAGCAGTTTGTTGGTTGGGGCCAACGTCCTGACTTTC
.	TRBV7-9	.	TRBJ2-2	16	CASSLVADRTIGELFF	TGTGCCAGCAGCTTAGTGGCGGACCGAACGATCGGGGAGCTGTTTTTT
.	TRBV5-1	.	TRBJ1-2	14	CASSLDAGDYGYTF	TGCGCCAGCAGCTTGGATGCGGGGGACTATGGCTACACCTTC
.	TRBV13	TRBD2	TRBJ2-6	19	CASSIGLAGILSGANVLTF	TGTGCCAGCAGCATAGGACTAGCGGGCATACTCTCTGGGGCCAACGTCCTGACTTTC
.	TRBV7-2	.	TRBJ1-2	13	CASSLVGSRGYTF	TGTGCCAGCAGCTTAGTTGGGTCAAGGGGCTACACCTTC
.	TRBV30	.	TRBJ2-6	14	CAWSPGGGANVLTF	TGTGCCTGGTCCCCGGGCGGTGGGGCCAACGTCCTGACTTTC
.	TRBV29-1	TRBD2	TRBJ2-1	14	CSVDLGLAANEQFF	TGCAGCGTTGACCTAGGACTAGCGGCAAATGAGCAGTTCTTC
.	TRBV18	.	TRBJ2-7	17	CASSPSALRAGVDEQYF	TGTGCCAGCTCACCATCCGCTCTCCGGGCCGGGGTCGACGAGCAGTACTTC
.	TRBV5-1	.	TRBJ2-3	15	CASSLAGVRADTQYF	TGCGCCAGCAGCTTGGCGGGAGTCAGGGCAGATACGCAGTATTTT
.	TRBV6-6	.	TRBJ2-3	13	CASSYGGTDTQYF	TGTGCCAGCAGTTACGGGGGGACAGATACGCAGTATTTT
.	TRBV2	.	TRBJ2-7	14	CASSPTGDNYEQYF	TGTGCCAGCAGTCCGACCGGGGACAATTACGAGCAGTACTTC
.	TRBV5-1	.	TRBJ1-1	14	CASSVGQLNTEAFF	TGCGCCAGCAGCGTTGGACAGCTGAACACTGAAGCTTTCTTT
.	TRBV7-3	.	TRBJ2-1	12	CASSLKVGSFFF	TGTGCCAGCAGCTTAAAGGTGGGGAGTTTTTTCTTC
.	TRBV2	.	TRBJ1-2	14	CASSDAGARGAKSF	TGTGCCAGCAGTGACGCAGGGGCCAGGGGAGCGAAAAGCTTC
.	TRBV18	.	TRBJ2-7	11	CASSPDYEQYF	TGTGCCAGCTCACCAGACTACGAGCAGTACTTC
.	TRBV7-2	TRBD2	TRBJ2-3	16	CASSPRLAGGVDTQYF	TGTGCCAGCAGCCCCCGACTAGCGGGAGGAGTGGATACGCAGTATTTT
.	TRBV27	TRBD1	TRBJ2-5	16	CASSSHLTGGSETQYF	TGTGCCAGCAGTTCGCATCTGACAGGGGGATCGGAGACCCAGTACTTC
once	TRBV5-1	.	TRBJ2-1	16	CASSFTTRLSYNEQFF	TGCGCCAGCAGCTTCACGACTAGATTATCCTACAATGAGCAGTTCTTC
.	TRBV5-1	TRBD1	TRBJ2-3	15	CASSLARQGRDTQYF	TGCGCCAGCAGCTTGGCCCGACAGGGCAGAGATACGCAGTATTTT
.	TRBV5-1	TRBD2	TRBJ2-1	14	CASSLATSDNEQFF	TGCGCCAGCAGCTTGGCGACTAGCGACAATGAGCAGTTCTTC
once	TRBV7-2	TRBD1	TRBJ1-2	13	CASSSGTAYGYTF	TGTGCCAGCAGCTCTGGGACAGCCTATGGCTACACCTTC
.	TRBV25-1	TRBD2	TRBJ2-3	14	CASTEGGVRNTQYF	TGTGCCAGCACCGAGGGAGGGGTCCGTAATACGCAGTATTTT
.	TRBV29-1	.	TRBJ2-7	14	CSVGVEGPGYEQYF	TGCAGCGTTGGGGTGGAAGGGCCGGGCTACGAGCAGTACTTC
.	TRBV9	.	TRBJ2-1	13	CASSVELVREQFF	TGTGCCAGCAGCGTAGAGTTAGTTCGTGAGCAGTTCTTC
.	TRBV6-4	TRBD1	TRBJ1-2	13	CARDNDRAGGYTF	TGTGCCAGGGATAACGACAGGGCTGGAGGCTACACCTTC
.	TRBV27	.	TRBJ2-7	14	CASRIGGGPYEQYF	TGTGCCAGCAGGATAGGGGGGGGTCCCTACGAGCAGTACTTC
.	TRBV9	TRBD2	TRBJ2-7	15	CASSVAGTRSYEQYF	TGTGCCAGCAGCGTAGCGGGGACTAGGTCCTACGAGCAGTACTTC
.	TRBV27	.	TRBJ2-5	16	CASSKLWRASWETQYF	TGTGCCAGCAGTAAGTTATGGAGGGCAAGCTGGGAGACCCAGTACTTC